This TCR beta chain was sequenced during a study of blood T cells in healthy people across ages. Germline-derived CDR1 and CDR2 are SGHAT and FQNNGV. This CDR3 region has 14 residues. The authors ran a second PCR of 7 to 11 cycles using a sample-barcoded 5' primer and a J-beta primer mix. TCRdb independently ran MiXCR on the 5' RACE reads; one entry per CDR3 protein. Counted here are around 990,000 distinct CDR3 sequences, around two fifths occurring once; the ten biggest clones make up about 12%. Material for sequencing was blood. The rearrangement joins TRBV11-2 to TRBJ2-5, with 7 bases matching TRBD1. Gene TRBJ2-4 matches the end of the DNA better, so the J call may be wrong. This TCR derives from a man younger than 35 in good health. The CDR3, as DNA: TGTGCCAGCAGCTCCTCAGGGGGAAGGGACATTCAGTACTTC. Residues: CASSSSGGRDIQYF.